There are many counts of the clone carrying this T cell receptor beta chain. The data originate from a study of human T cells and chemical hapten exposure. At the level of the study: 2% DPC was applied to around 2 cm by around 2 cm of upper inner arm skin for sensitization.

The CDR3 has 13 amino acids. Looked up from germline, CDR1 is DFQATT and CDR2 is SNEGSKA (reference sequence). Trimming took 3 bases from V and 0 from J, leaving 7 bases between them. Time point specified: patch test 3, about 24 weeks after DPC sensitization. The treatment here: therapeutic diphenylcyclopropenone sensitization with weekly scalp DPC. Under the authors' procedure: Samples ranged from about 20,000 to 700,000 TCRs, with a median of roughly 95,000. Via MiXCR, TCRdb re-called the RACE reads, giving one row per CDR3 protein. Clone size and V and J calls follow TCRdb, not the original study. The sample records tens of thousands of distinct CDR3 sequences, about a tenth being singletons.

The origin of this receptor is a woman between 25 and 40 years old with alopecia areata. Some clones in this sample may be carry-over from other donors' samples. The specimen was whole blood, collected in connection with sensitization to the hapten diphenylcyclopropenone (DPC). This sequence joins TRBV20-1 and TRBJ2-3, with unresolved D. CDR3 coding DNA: TGCAGTGCTAGTCGACCAAGCACAGATACGCAGTATTTT. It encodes CSASRPSTDTQYF.